What follows describes a single TCR beta chain. V lost 4 bases to trimming and J lost 6 bases; unmatched junction nucleotides: 2. The CDR3 contains 14 residues. CDR1 and CDR2 from the germline V gene are MNHNS and SASEGT. Thyroid surgery took place with no prior treatment in any patient. This sample stems from a study of metastatic and nonmetastatic thyroid tumors. Authors' analysis steps: Using the CDR3 differences seen across clinicopathological groups, the authors built a distant-metastasis classifier for papillary thyroid cancer, which was meant to discriminate distant-metastatic patients. TCRdb reprocessed the PCR reads using MiXCR. The V and J calls and clone size come from TCRdb's table, not from the authors' own analysis. Among 35,000 to 50,000 clones listed, under 4% were seen once.

This receptor was taken from a female donor with papillary thyroid cancer or a benign thyroid nodule (not recorded which). Some clones in this sample may be carry-over from other donors' samples. Input material: blood. This chain links TRBV6-1 with TRBJ1-5; TRBD1 matches at 11 bases. CDR3 bases: TGTGCCAGCAGTGCCGGGACAGGGGGTCAGCCCCAGCATTTT. Its translation is CASSAGTGGQPQHF.